This T cell receptor (beta chain) was captured in a study of lymphopenia after photon versus proton radiotherapy. The V and J ends lost 7 bases and 1 base, in that order; junction bases with no gene match: 6. The CDR3 is 15 residues long. CDR1 MNHEY and CDR2 SVGAGI come from the germline V gene. The protocol was immunoSEQ multiplex PCR, while the TCRdb copy is restricted to in-frame clones and leaves out a portion. Among 75,000 to 90,000 clones listed, 65% to 85% were seen once. Sample: peripheral blood, taken from a patient treated with proton-based radiotherapy. This sequence was found in a man between 60 and 70 years old with pancreatic cancer. The J gene is TRBJ1-3, the V gene TRBV6-5, with 8 bases lining up with TRBD1. DNA of the CDR3: TGTGCCAGCATTAAGGACAGGGCTTCTGGAAACACCATATATTTT. It is translated as CASIKDRASGNTIYF.